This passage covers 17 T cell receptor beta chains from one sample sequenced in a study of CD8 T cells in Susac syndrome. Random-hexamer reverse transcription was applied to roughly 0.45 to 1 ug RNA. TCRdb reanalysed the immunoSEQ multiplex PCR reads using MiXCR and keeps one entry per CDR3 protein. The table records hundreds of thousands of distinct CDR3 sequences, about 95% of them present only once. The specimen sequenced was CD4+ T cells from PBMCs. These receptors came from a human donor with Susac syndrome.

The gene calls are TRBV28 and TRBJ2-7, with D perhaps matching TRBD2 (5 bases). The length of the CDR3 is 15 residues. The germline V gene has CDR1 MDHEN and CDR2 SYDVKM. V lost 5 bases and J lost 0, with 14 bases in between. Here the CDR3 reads CASSPLASSSYEQYF. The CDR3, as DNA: TGTGCCAGCAGTCCCCTAGCCTCAAGCTCCTACGAGCAGTACTTC.

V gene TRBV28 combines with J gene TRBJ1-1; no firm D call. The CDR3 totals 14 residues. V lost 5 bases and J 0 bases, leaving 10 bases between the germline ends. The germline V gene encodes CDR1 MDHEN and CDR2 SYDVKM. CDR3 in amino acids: CASSEGTMNTEAFF. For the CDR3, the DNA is TGTGCCAGCAGTGAAGGCACGATGAACACTGAAGCTTTCTTT.

CDR3 protein: CASSLARRLGYTF. In DNA, the CDR3 is TGCGCCAGCAGCTTGGCCCGGAGGCTGGGCTACACCTTC. The chain carries TRBV5-1 and TRBJ1-2; D is uncertain. V was trimmed by 0 bases and J by 8 bases, leaving 11 bases between them. Germline V gene data show CDR1 as SGHRS and CDR2 as YFSETQ. The CDR3 consists of 13 residues.

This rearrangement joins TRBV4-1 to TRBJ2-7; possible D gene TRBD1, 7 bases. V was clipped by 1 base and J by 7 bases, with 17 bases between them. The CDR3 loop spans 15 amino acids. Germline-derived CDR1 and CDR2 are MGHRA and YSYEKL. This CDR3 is CASSQVGQGGWEQYF. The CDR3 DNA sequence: TGCGCCAGCAGCCAAGTAGGGCAGGGGGGTTGGGAGCAGTACTTC.

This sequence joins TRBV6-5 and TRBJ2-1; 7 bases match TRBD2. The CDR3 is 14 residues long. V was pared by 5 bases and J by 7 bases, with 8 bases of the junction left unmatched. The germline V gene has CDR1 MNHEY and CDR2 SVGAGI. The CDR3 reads CASSTPGGGNEQFF. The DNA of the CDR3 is TGTGCCAGCAGTACTCCCGGGGGAGGGAATGAGCAGTTCTTC.

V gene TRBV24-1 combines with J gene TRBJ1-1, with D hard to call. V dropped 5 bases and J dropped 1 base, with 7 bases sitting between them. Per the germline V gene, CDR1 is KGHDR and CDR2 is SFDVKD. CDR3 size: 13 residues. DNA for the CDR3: TGTGCCACCAGTGGACCGTCGAACACTGAAGCTTTCTTT. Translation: CATSGPSNTEAFF.

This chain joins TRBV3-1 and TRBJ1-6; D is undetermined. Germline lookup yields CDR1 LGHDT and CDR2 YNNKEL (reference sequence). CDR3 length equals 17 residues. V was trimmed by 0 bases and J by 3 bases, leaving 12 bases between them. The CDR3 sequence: CASSQDGGSLYNSPLHF. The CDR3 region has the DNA TGTGCCAGCAGCCAAGATGGCGGGAGCCTCTATAATTCACCCCTCCACTTT. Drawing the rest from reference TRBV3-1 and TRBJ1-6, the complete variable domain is DTAVSQTPKYLVTQMGNDKSIKCEQNLGHDTMYWYKQDSKKFLKIMFSYNNKELIINETVPNRFSPKSPDKAHLNLHINSLELGDSAVYFCASSQDGGSLYNSPLHFGNGTRLTVT.

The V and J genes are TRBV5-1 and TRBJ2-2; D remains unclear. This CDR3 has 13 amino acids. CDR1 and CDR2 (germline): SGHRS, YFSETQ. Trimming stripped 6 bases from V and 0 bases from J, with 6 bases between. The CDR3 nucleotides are TGCGCCAGCACTGGGACGAACACCGGGGAGCTGTTTTTT. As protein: CASTGTNTGELFF.

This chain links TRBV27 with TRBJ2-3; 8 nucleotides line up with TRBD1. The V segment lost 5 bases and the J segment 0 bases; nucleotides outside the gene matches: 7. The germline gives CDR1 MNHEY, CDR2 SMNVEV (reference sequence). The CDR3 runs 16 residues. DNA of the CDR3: TGTGCCAGCAGTCCCGGACAGGGAACTAGCACAGATACGCAGTATTTT. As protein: CASSPGQGTSTDTQYF.

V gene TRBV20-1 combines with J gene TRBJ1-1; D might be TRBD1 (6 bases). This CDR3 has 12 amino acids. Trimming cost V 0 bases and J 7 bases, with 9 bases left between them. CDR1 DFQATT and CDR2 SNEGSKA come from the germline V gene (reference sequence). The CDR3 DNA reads TGCAGTGCTAGAGATCGGACAGATGAAGCTTTCTTT. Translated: CSARDRTDEAFF.

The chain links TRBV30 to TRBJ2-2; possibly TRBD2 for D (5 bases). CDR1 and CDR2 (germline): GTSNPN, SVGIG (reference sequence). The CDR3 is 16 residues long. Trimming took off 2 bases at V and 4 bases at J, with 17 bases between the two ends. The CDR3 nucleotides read TGTGCCTGGAGTCGAAGCCGAATGGACTCCACCGGGGAGCTGTTTTTT. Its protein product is CAWSRSRMDSTGELFF.

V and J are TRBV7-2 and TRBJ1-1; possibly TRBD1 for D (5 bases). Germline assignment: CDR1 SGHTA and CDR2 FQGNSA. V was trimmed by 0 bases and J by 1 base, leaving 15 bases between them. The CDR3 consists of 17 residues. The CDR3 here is CASSLAFGAGTNTEAFF. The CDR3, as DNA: TGTGCCAGCAGCTTAGCTTTTGGGGCAGGCACGAACACTGAAGCTTTCTTT. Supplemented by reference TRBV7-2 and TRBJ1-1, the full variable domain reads GAGVSQSPSNKVTEKGKDVELRCDPISGHTALYWYRQSLGQGLEFLIYFQGNSAPDKSGLPSDRFSAERTGGSVSTLTIQRTQQEDSAVYLCASSLAFGAGTNTEAFFGQGTRLTVV.

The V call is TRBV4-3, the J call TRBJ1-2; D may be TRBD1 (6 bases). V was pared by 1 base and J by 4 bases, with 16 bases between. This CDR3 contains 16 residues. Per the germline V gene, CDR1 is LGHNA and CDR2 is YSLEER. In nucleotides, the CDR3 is TGCGCCAGCAGCCAAGGATTTGGGCAGGGGAGCTATGGCTACACCTTC. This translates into CASSQGFGQGSYGYTF.

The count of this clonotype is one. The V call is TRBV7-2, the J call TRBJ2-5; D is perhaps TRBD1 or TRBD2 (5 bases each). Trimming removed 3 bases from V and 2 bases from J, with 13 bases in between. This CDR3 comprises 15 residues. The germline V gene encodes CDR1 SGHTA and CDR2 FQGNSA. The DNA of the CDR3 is TGTGCCAGCAGCTTCGCCCCGAGGGGTCAAGAGACCCAGTACTTC. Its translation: CASSFAPRGQETQYF.

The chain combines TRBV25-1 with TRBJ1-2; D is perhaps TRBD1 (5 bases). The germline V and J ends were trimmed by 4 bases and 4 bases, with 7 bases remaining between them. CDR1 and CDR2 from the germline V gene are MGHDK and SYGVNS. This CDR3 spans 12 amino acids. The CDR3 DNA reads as TGTGCCAGCAGTGCTACAGGCTATGGCTACACCTTC. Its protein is CASSATGYGYTF.

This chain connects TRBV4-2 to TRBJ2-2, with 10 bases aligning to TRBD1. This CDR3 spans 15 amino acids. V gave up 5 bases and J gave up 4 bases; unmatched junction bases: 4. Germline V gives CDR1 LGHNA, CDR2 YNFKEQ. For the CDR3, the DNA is TGTGCCAGCAGCAGAGGACAGGGGGTCACCGGGGAGCTGTTTTTT. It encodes CASSRGQGVTGELFF.

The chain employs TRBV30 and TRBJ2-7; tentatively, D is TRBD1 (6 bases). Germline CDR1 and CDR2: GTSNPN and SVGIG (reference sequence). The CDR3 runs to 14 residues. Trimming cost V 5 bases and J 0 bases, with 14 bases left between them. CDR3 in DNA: TGTGCCTGGCGCCCCAGGGGCATCTCCTACGAGCAGTACTTC. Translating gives CAWRPRGISYEQYF.